This TCR beta chain was sequenced in a study of identical twins. The study's findings and limits: For zero-insertion analyses, partial confounding could come from invariant MAIT and iNKT cells.

Trimming removed 1 base from V and 4 bases from J, with 10 bases in between. The CDR3 extends over 15 amino acids. Germline V gives CDR1 SEHNR, CDR2 FQNEAQ (reference sequence). This clonotype appeared many times. The antigen is not known. Template switching added a universal primer site; cDNA carried unique molecular identifiers. TCRdb independently ran MiXCR on the 5' RACE reads; one entry per CDR3 protein. The table has approximately 300,000 distinct CDR3 sequences, roughly 9.7% seen once. Healthy Caucasians, and only they, were the donors. These same records also appear under a second study, on yellow fever vaccine responses in identical twins.

This chain connects TRBV7-9 to TRBJ2-2; D is ambiguous. Sequences were obtained from CD8+ T cells sorted from blood. This TCR came from a woman aged 18-29 years in good health. The CDR3: CASSLGVGPTGELFF. CDR3 DNA: TGTGCCAGCAGCTTAGGGGTCGGTCCCACCGGGGAGCTGTTTTTT.